This T cell receptor beta chain was retrieved from a study of T cell responses to AZD1222 COVID-19 vaccine. Study observations and caveats: A mostly white British donor set with more females was recruited, and clonal diversity was possibly underestimated.

Germline values: CDR1 MNHEY, CDR2 SVGAGI. This CDR3 is 14 amino acids long. V was shortened by 0 bases and J by 6 bases, with 10 bases between the two germline ends. Profiling relied on immunoSEQ multiplex PCR, and the TCRdb table lists in-frame clones only, not all of them. This sample has just under 150,000 clones, with 86% found just once. Note on this clone: The antigen is not known.

The specimen was peripheral blood, collected 28 days after the second AZD1222 dose. The origin of this receptor is an adult who received the AZD1222 COVID-19 vaccine. This chain joins TRBV6-5 and TRBJ2-3, with D unresolved. The CDR3 DNA sequence: TGTGCCAGCAGTTACTCAGGCGTTTCGGATACGCAGTATTTT. Translating gives CASSYSGVSDTQYF.